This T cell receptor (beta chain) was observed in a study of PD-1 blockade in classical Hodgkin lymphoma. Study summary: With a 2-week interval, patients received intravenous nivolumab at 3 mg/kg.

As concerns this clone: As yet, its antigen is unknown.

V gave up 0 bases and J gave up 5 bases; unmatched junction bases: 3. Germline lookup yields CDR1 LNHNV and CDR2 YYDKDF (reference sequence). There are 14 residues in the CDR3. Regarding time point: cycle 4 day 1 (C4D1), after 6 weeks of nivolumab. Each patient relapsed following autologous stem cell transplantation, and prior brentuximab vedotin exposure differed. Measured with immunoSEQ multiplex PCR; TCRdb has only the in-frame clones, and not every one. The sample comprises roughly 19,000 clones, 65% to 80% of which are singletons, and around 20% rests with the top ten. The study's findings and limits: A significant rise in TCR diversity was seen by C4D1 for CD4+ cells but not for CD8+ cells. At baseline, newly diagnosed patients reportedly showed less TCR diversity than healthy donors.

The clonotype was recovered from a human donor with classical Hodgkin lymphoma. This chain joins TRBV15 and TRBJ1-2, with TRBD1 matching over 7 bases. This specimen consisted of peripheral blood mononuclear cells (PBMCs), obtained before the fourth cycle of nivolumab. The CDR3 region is CATSRDGQAYGYTF. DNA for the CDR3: TGTGCCACCAGCAGAGACGGACAGGCGTATGGCTACACCTTC.